Following are 17 T cell receptor beta chains from one sample sequenced in a study of blood T cell repertoires in COVID-19. Some clones are missing from TCRdb's copy, which holds only in-frame ones; the method was immunoSEQ multiplex PCR. This table holds more than 200,000 clones, around 88% found once. Sequencing was carried out using PBMCs or T cells enriched from blood (not recorded which). The source is a woman aged 25-40 years who had recovered from COVID-19.

The genes are TRBV7-2 and TRBJ2-3, with D perhaps matching TRBD2 (5 bases). Germline V CDR1 and CDR2: SGHTA, FQGNSA. Trimming cost V 4 bases and J 4 bases, with 12 bases left between them. This CDR3 spans 14 amino acids. CDR3 DNA: TGTGCCAGCAGCTACAACGGAGGCCCAGATACGCAGTATTTT. It is translated as CASSYNGGPDTQYF.

J is TRBJ2-7 and V is TRBV11-1, with D tentatively TRBD1 (6 bases). V lost 4 bases to trimming and J lost 3 bases, with 7 bases between them. Germline V gives CDR1 SGHAT, CDR2 FQDESV (reference sequence). The CDR3 sequence is 12 residues long. CDR3 DNA: TGTGCCAGCAGCTCGACAGGCTACGAGCAGTACTTC. Amino acids: CASSSTGYEQYF.

This sequence joins TRBV9 and TRBJ2-7; no clear D. The CDR3 loop spans 14 amino acids. Trimming removed 0 bases from V and 0 bases from J, with 7 bases in between. Per the germline V gene, CDR1 is SGDLS and CDR2 is YYNGEE. The CDR3 bases are TGTGCCAGCAGCGTAGACGGAGACTCCTACGAGCAGTACTTC. Residues: CASSVDGDSYEQYF.

The chain combines TRBV18 with TRBJ2-1; D is unclear. The CDR3 extends over 13 amino acids. The germline gives CDR1 KGHSH, CDR2 LQKENI. Trimming pared 5 bases from V and 5 bases from J, leaving 10 bases between. The CDR3 bases are TGTGCCAGCTCAGACTTCGGAGACAATGAGCAGTTCTTC. It is translated as CASSDFGDNEQFF.

J is TRBJ1-1 and V is TRBV6-5; weak D call: TRBD1 (6 bases). This CDR3 is built from 13 residues. Germline CDR1 MNHEY, CDR2 SVGAGI. V was cut by 2 bases and J by 7 bases, with 11 bases left in between. CDR3 sequence: CASSYLGGLEAFF. For the CDR3, the DNA is TGTGCCAGCAGTTACCTCGGGGGGCTTGAAGCTTTCTTT.

The chain couples TRBV6-2 or TRBV6-3 to TRBJ1-6; D is undetermined. Trimming shortened V by 6 bases and J by 5 bases, and 5 bases separated the two germline ends. The CDR3 consists of 12 residues. Germline CDR1 and CDR2: MNHEY and SVGEGT. CDR3 protein: CASSIDNSPLHF. Written as DNA, the CDR3 is TGTGCCAGCAGCATAGATAATTCACCCCTCCACTTT.

This clone occurred once. The chain joins TRBV19 to TRBJ1-2; weak D call: TRBD1 (6 bases). CDR3 length: 12 amino acids. Germline lookup yields CDR1 LNHDA and CDR2 SQIVND (reference sequence). Trimming took 5 bases from V and 6 from J, leaving 10 bases between them. For the CDR3, the DNA is TGTGCCAGTAGTCAACAGGGCGATGGCTACACCTTC. Its protein is CASSQQGDGYTF. The whole variable domain, remainder taken from reference TRBV19 and TRBJ1-2, is DGGITQSPKYLFRKEGQNVTLSCEQNLNHDAMYWYRQDPGQGLRLIYYSQIVNDFQKGDIAEGYSVSREKKESFPLTVTSAQKNPTAFYLCASSQQGDGYTFGSGTRLTVV.

This chain joins TRBV7-2 and TRBJ1-2, with 7 bases fitting TRBD1. The CDR3 has 14 amino acids. In germline, CDR1 is SGHTA, CDR2 FQGNSA. V shed 2 bases and J 8 bases; nucleotides not matched to a gene: 8. The CDR3 loop reads CASSLYRDSRGYTF. CDR3 coding DNA: TGTGCCAGCAGCTTATACCGGGACAGTCGGGGCTACACCTTC.

J is TRBJ1-3 and V is TRBV19; D call uncertain. The germline V gene has CDR1 LNHDA and CDR2 SQIVND (reference sequence). CDR3 size: 15 residues. The V gene lost 4 bases and the J gene lost 0 bases, with 10 bases spanning the gap. Here the CDR3 reads CASSSNQDSGNTIYF. The CDR3 bases are TGTGCCAGTAGTAGCAATCAGGACTCTGGAAACACCATATATTTT.

This chain connects TRBV4-1 to TRBJ2-1; D is unresolved. The V gene's germline CDR1 is MGHRA and CDR2 YSYEKL. Trimming stripped 2 bases from V and 0 bases from J, with 14 bases between. The CDR3 contains 17 residues. The CDR3 protein is CASSQLGARSSYNEQFF. CDR3 nucleotide sequence: TGCGCCAGCAGCCAACTAGGAGCGAGGAGCTCCTACAATGAGCAGTTCTTC.

CDR3 sequence (DNA): TGTGCCAGTAGTATTCGGCTGGGACAGGGCGGGCTTGACTATGGCTACACCTTC. As protein: CASSIRLGQGGLDYGYTF. This chain connects TRBV19 to TRBJ1-2, with 9 positions matching TRBD1. The V gene end was trimmed by 3 bases and the J gene end by 3 bases; junction bases not matched to a gene: 14. CDR1 LNHDA and CDR2 SQIVND come from the germline V gene (reference sequence). CDR3 size: 18 residues. The full variable domain, completed using reference TRBV19 and TRBJ1-2, is DGGITQSPKYLFRKEGQNVTLSCEQNLNHDAMYWYRQDPGQGLRLIYYSQIVNDFQKGDIAEGYSVSREKKESFPLTVTSAQKNPTAFYLCASSIRLGQGGLDYGYTFGSGTRLTVV.

Written as DNA, the CDR3 is TGTGCCAGCACTCTAAAGGGGGACAATCAGCCCCAGCATTTT. Protein product: CASTLKGDNQPQHF. The V gene is TRBV6-6, the J gene TRBJ1-5; possibly TRBD1 for D (6 bases). Germline CDR1 and CDR2: MNHNY and SVGAGI (reference sequence). Deletions cut 7 bases from V and 3 bases from J, with 13 bases between. This CDR3 spans 14 amino acids.

To note about this clone: The sample holds other DNA sequences that translate to the same CDR3. The chain employs TRBV7-3 and TRBJ2-1; 10 bases agree with TRBD2. Germline CDR1 SGHTA, CDR2 FQGTGA. Losses at the gene ends were 6 bases for V and 0 bases for J; bases not matched to a gene: 2. The CDR3 is 15 amino acids. Written as DNA, the CDR3 is TGTGCCAGCAGTCCTAGCGGGAGCTCCTACAATGAGCAGTTCTTC. Translating it yields CASSPSGSSYNEQFF. Together with reference TRBV7-3 and TRBJ2-1, the CDR3 gives the full variable domain: GAGVSQTPSNKVTEKGKYVELRCDPISGHTALYWYRQSLGQGPEFLIYFQGTGAADDSGLPNDRFFAVRPEGSVSTLKIQRTERGDSAVYLCASSPSGSSYNEQFFGPGTRLTVL.

The genes are TRBV5-1 and TRBJ2-1, with TRBD2 matching 11 bases. The CDR3 has 19 residues. The junction had 18 bases not matched to a gene; V was cut back by 3 bases and J by 7 bases. Germline V gives CDR1 SGHRS, CDR2 YFSETQ. The CDR3 DNA reads TGCGCCAGCAGCTATAGACCACTCCGACTAGCGGGGTCAGGTAATGAGCAGTTCTTC. As protein: CASSYRPLRLAGSGNEQFF.

This chain joins TRBV18 and TRBJ1-4, with D perhaps matching TRBD1 (6 bases). V dropped 2 bases and J dropped 2 bases, with 21 bases sitting between them. Germline loops: CDR1 KGHSH, CDR2 LQKENI. The CDR3 consists of 19 residues. This CDR3 is CASSPTGRPRTTTNEKLFF. CDR3 coding DNA: TGTGCCAGCTCACCAACAGGGCGGCCCCGGACAACTACTAATGAAAAACTGTTTTTT. The full variable domain, in which reference TRBV18 and TRBJ1-4 provide the parts outside the CDR3, is NAGVMQNPRHLVRRRGQEARLRCSPMKGHSHVYWYRQLPEEGLKFMVYLQKENIIDESGMPKERFSAEFPKEGPSILRIQQVVRGDSAAYFCASSPTGRPRTTTNEKLFFGSGTQLSVL.

This chain uses TRBV9 with TRBJ2-7, with D unclear. CDR1 SGDLS and CDR2 YYNGEE come from the germline V gene. V lost 0 bases to trimming and J lost 2 bases, with 9 bases between them. The CDR3 runs to 14 residues. The CDR3 here is CASSVARLPYEQYF. The CDR3 DNA reads as TGTGCCAGCAGCGTAGCGCGGCTTCCCTACGAGCAGTACTTC.

The V and J genes are TRBV30 and TRBJ1-2; D gene ambiguous. Per the germline V gene, CDR1 is GTSNPN and CDR2 is SVGIG (reference sequence). This CDR3 is built from 12 residues. V lost 6 bases and J 3 bases, leaving 11 bases between the germline ends. This CDR3 is CACTSDYYGYTF. The CDR3 DNA sequence: TGTGCCTGCACCTCAGACTACTATGGCTACACCTTC.